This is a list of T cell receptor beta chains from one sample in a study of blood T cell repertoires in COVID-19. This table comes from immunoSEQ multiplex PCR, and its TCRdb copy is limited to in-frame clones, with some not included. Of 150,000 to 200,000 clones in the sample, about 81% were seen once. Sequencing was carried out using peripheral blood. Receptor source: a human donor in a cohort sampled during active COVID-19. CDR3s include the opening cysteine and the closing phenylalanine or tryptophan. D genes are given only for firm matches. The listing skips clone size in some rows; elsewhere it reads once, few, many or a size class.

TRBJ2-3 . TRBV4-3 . TGCGCCAGCAGCCAAGACCCCCAACCAGGGACAGATACGCAGTATTTT CASSQDPQPGTDTQYF
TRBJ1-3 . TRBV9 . TGTGCCAGCAGCGTGGGTAATACAGGTCGAGGATCTGGAAACACCATATATTTT CASSVGNTGRGSGNTIYF
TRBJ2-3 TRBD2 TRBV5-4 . TGTGCCAGCAGCTTACCCGGACTAGCATCTGCAGATACGCAGTATTTT CASSLPGLASADTQYF
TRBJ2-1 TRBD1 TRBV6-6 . TGTGCCAGCAGCCGAAGGGGACAGAATCATGAGCAGTTCTTC CASSRRGQNHEQFF
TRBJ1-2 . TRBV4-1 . TGCGCCAGCAGCCAGAAAATACAGGGAATGTATGGCTACACCTTC CASSQKIQGMYGYTF
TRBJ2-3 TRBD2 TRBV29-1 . TGCAGCGTCCCGACTAGCGGGTCGTCAGATACGCAGTATTTT CSVPTSGSSDTQYF
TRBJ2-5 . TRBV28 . TGTGCCAGCAGTCTATCACAAGAGACCCAGTACTTC CASSLSQETQYF
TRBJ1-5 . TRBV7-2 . TGTGCCAGCAGCTTAGCGGCAGGGATCAATCAGCCCCAGCATTTT CASSLAAGINQPQHF
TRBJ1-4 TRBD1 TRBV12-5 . TGTGCTAGTGCCAGAGAGGGGACAGGGTTTAATGAAAAACTGTTTTTT CASAREGTGFNEKLFF
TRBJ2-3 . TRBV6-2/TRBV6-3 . TGTGCCAGCAGCCGCGGGACGGGGACAGATACGCAGTATTTT CASSRGTGTDTQYF
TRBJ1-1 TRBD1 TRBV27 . TGTGCCAGCAGTCCTACAGGGGACACTGAAGCTTTCTTT CASSPTGDTEAFF
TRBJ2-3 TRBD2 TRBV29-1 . TGCAGCGTTACCCGGGGGGGAGATACGCAGTATTTT CSVTRGGDTQYF
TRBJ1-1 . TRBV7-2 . TGTGCCAGCAGCTTAGGACAGGCGAACACTGAAGCTTTCTTT CASSLGQANTEAFF
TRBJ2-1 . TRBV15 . TGTGCCACCAGCAGCCCAACGAAGAGCTCCTACAATGAGCAGTTCTTC CATSSPTKSSYNEQFF
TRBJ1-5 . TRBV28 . TGTGCCAGCACCACAGGGTTTTATAGCAATCAGCCCCAGCATTTT CASTTGFYSNQPQHF
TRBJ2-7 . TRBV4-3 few TGCGCCAGCAGCCAAGATATCAGGAAAGGCGAGCAGTACTTC CASSQDIRKGEQYF
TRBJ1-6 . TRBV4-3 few TGCGCCAGCAGCCAAGAGCGGGACGGCGGAATCCCCCTCCACTTT CASSQERDGGIPLHF
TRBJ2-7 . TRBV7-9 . TGTGCCAGCAGCTCCCGACTCTACGAGCAGTACTTC CASSSRLYEQYF
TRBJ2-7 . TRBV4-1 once TGCGCCAGCAGCCAACCCGACGAGGACGAGCAGTACTTC CASSQPDEDEQYF
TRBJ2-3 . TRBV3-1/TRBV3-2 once TGTGCCAGCAGCCAAGACGGTTTCAGGACAGATACGCAGTATTTT CASSQDGFRTDTQYF
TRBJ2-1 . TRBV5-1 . TGCGCCAGCAGCTTGGCGGATGAGCAGTTCTTC CASSLADEQFF
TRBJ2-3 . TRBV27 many TGTGCCAGCGCCTCCAGGGGCCTCACAGATACGCAGTATTTT CASASRGLTDTQYF
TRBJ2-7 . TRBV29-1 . TGCAGCGCCGAGGACGGGAGCTCCTACGAGCAGTACTTC CSAEDGSSYEQYF
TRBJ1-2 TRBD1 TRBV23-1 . TGCGCCAGCAGTCAATCGATAGGGGGCAGTAGGTATGGCTACACCTTC CASSQSIGGSRYGYTF
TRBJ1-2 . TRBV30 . TGTGCCTGGATACCAATGGCGCGGGACGGAGGAGGCTACACCTTC CAWIPMARDGGGYTF
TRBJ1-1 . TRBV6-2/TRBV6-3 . TGTGCCAGCAGTATACAAGGGGGATTCGGCACTGAAGCTTTCTTT CASSIQGGFGTEAFF
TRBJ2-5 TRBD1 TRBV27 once TGTGCCAGCAGTCGCCGGGACAGGGTAACTCAAGAGACCCAGTACTTC CASSRRDRVTQETQYF
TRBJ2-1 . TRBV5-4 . TGTGCCAGCAGCTTCGGACAGTACAATGAGCAGTTCTTC CASSFGQYNEQFF
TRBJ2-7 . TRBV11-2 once TGTGCCAGCAGCTTAACTCAGGGGAGTGCCTACGAGCAGTACTTC CASSLTQGSAYEQYF
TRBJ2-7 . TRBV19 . TGTGCCAGTAGTACGCAGGGAGGTTACGAGCAGTACTTC CASSTQGGYEQYF
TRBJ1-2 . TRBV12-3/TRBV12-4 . TGTGCCAGCTGGAGGGGAGGCCTCTATGGCTACACCTTC CASWRGGLYGYTF
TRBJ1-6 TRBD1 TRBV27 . TGTGCCAGCAGCCTGACAGGGATTAATTCACCCCTCCACTTT CASSLTGINSPLHF
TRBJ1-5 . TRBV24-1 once TGTGCCACCAGTGACCGAACACGTGGCAATCAGCCCCAGCATTTT CATSDRTRGNQPQHF
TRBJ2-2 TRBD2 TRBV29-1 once TGCAGCGGGGCTAGCGGGAGGCCAGGGGAGCTGTTTTTT CSGASGRPGELFF
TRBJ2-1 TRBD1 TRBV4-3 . TGCGCCAGCAGCCATGGACAGGGTAGAAATGAGCAGTTCTTC CASSHGQGRNEQFF
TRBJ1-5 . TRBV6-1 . TGTGCCAGCAGTGAAGCGGCGGGAGATAGCAATCAGCCCCAGCATTTT CASSEAAGDSNQPQHF
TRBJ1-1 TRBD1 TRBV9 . TGTGCCAGCAGCGTAGGAATGACAGGGGACACTGAAGCTTTCTTT CASSVGMTGDTEAFF
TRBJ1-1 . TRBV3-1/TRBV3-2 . TGTGCCAGCAGCCATCGAGAAGATGAAGCTTTCTTT CASSHREDEAFF
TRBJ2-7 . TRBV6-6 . TGTGCCAGCAGTCCCCCTCGGACTCCCCCGACATGGGAGCAGTACTTC CASSPPRTPPTWEQYF
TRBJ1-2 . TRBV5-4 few TGTGCCAGCAGCTTGGGACAGTCGGTTGACTATGGCTACACCTTC CASSLGQSVDYGYTF
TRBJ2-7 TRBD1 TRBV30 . TGTGCCTGGAAAAAGGGACAGTCCGGGCACGAGCAGTACTTC CAWKKGQSGHEQYF
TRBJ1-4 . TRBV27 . TGTGCCAGCAGCAGGATAATTGATGAAAAACTGTTTTTT CASSRIIDEKLFF
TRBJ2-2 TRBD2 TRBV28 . TGTGCCAGCATAATGGGGGGGACGAACACCGGGGAGCTGTTTTTT CASIMGGTNTGELFF
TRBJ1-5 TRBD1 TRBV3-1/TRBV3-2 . TGTGCCAGCAGCCGCGGGACAGGGGGACAGCCCCAGCATTTT CASSRGTGGQPQHF
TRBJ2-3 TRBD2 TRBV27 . TGTGCCAGCAGTTTAGTTAGCGGGATTAGCACAGATACGCAGTATTTT CASSLVSGISTDTQYF
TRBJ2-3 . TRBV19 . TGTGCCAGTAGCTGGGCGCTTACAGATACGCAGTATTTT CASSWALTDTQYF
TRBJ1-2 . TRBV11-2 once TGTGCCAGCAGCTCACAGGGTATTTATGGCTACACCTTC CASSSQGIYGYTF
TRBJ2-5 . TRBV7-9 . TGTGCCAGCAGCTTAGCCGGTCCCGAAAGCGAGACCCAGTACTTC CASSLAGPESETQYF
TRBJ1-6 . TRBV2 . TGTGCCAGCAGTGATCTTTCACCCCTCCACTTT CASSDLSPLHF
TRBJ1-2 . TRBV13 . TGTGCCAGCAGCTTAAGGGGGACGGACCGCTATGGCTACACCTTC CASSLRGTDRYGYTF
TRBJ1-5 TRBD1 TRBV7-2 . TGTGCCAGCAGCTTGACAGGGGTCTGGAGCAATCAGCCCCAGCATTTT CASSLTGVWSNQPQHF
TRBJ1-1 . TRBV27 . TGTGCCAGCAGTTTATCGTCAGGGGTGAACACTGAAGCTTTCTTT CASSLSSGVNTEAFF
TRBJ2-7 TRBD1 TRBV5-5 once TGTGCCAGCAGCTTGGCCCCGACAGGGTTGTCCTACGAGCAGTACTTC CASSLAPTGLSYEQYF
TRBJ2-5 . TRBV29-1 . TGCAGCGTTGAAGATGAGGCAGGGGAGCCCGAAGAGACCCAGTACTTC CSVEDEAGEPEETQYF
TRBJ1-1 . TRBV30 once TGTGCCTGGAGTGTATTACAGAACACTGAAGCTTTCTTT CAWSVLQNTEAFF
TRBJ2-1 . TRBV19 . TGTGCCAGTAGTATAGTATCCGGGCAGGGTACCTCCTACAATGAGCAGTTCTTC CASSIVSGQGTSYNEQFF
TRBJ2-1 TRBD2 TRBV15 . TGTGCCACCAGCAGAGAAGGGGGGACTAGCGGAAAGAATGAGCAGTTCTTC CATSREGGTSGKNEQFF
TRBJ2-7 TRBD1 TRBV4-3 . TGCGCCAGCAGCCAAGATCGCTGGGGGACAGGGGGTTTTTCCTACGAGCAGTACTTC CASSQDRWGTGGFSYEQYF
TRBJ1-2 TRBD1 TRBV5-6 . TGTGCCAGCAGCATACAGGACAGGGAAAGATTAGCTAACTATGGCTACACCTTC CASSIQDRERLANYGYTF